This section outlines one TCR beta chain sequence together with its context. This sample was taken from a study of blood T cell repertoires in COVID-19. The CDR3 has 15 residues. V lost 4 bases to trimming and J lost 3 bases; unmatched junction nucleotides: 2. Germline CDR1 reads LGHNA; CDR2 reads YNFKEQ. Clones were sequenced by immunoSEQ multiplex PCR, and TCRdb holds only the in-frame ones, with some missing. The table records roughly 250,000 clones, roughly nine tenths of them present only once. Material: PBMCs or T cells enriched from blood (not recorded which). This chain joins TRBV4-2 and TRBJ1-4; 10 bases are shared with TRBD1. This TCR came from a young woman who had recovered from COVID-19. DNA of the CDR3: TGTGCCAGCAGCCGTGGACAGGGGGCTAATGAAAAACTGTTTTTT. It yields the protein CASSRGQGANEKLFF.